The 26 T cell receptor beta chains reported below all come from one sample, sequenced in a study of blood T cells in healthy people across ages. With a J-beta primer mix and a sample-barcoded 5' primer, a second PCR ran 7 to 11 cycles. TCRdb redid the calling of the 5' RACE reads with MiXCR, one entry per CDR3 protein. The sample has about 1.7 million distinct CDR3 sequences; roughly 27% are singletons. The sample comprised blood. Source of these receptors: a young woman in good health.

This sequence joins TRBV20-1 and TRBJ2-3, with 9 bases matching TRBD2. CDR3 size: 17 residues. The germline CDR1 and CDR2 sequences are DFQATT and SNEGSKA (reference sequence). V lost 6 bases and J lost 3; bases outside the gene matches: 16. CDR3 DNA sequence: TGCAGTGCCGAAGCCCTCGGAGCGGGAGGTGTGACAGATACGCAGTATTTT. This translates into CSAEALGAGGVTDTQYF.

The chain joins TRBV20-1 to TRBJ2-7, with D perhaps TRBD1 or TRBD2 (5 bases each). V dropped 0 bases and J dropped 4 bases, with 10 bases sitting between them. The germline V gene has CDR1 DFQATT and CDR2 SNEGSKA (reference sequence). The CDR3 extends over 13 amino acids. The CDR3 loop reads CSARDLRGYEQYF. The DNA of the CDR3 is TGCAGTGCTAGAGATCTGAGGGGATACGAGCAGTACTTC.

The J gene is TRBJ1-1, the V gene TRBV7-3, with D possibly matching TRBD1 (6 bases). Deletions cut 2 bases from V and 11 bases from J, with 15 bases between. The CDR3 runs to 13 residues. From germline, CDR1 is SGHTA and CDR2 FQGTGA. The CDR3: CASSLFRGQAAFF. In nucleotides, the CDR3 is TGTGCCAGCAGCTTATTCCGGGGGCAGGCGGCTTTCTTT.

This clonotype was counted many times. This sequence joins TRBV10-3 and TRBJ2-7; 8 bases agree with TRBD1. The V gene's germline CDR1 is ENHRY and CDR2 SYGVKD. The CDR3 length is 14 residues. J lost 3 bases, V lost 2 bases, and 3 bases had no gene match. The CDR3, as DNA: TGTGCCATCAGTGAGGACAGGGGCCACTACGAGCAGTACTTC. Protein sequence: CAISEDRGHYEQYF.

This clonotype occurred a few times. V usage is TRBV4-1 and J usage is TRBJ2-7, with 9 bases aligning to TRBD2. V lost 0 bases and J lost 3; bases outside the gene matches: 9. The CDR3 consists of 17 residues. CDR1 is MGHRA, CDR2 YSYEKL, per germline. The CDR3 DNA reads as TGCGCCAGCAGCCAAGAGCCTCCCGGACTAGCGAGCTACGAGCAGTACTTC. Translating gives CASSQEPPGLASYEQYF.

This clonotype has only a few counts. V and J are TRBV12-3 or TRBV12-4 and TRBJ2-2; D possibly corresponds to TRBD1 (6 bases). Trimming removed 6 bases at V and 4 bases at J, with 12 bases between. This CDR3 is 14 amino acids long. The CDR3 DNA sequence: TGTGCCAGCAGCTCCGGGACACCCACCGGGGAGCTGTTTTTT. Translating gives CASSSGTPTGELFF.

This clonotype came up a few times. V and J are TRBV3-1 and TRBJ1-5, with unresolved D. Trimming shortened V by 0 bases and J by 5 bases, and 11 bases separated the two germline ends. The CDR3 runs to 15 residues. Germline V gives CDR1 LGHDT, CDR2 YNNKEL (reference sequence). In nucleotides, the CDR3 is TGTGCCAGCAGCCAAGATAGCAGGACCTATCAGCCCCAGCATTTT. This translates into CASSQDSRTYQPQHF.

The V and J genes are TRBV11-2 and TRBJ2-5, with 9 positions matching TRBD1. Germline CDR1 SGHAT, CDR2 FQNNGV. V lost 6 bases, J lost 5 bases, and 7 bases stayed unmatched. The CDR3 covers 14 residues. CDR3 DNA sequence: TGTGCCAGCAGAACCGGGACAGGGTCGGAGACCCAGTACTTC. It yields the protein CASRTGTGSETQYF. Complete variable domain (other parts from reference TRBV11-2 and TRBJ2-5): EAGVAQSPRYKIIEKRQSVAFWCNPISGHATLYWYQQILGQGPKLLIQFQNNGVVDDSQLPKDRFSAERLKGVDSTLKIQPAKLEDSAVYLCASRTGTGSETQYFGPGTRLLVL.

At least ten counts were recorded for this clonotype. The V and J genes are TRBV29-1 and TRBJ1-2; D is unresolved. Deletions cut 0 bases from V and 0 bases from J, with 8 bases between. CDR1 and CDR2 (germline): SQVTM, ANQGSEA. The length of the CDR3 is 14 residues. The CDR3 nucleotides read TGCAGCGTTGAAGATCTTCCCTCTAACTATGGCTACACCTTC. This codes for CSVEDLPSNYGYTF.

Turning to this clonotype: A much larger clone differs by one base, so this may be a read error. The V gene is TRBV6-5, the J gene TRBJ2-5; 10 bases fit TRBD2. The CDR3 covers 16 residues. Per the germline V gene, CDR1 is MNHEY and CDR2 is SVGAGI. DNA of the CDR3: TGTGCCAGCAGTACTGTCGGACTAGCGGAACAAGAGACCCGGTACTTC. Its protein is CASSTVGLAEQETRYF.

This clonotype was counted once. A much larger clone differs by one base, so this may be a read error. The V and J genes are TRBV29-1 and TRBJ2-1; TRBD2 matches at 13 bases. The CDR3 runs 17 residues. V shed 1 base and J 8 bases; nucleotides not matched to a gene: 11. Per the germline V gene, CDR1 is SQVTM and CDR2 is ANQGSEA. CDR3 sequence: CSVEVGGGTSGVDEQFF. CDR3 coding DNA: TGCAGCGTTGAAGTGGGAGGGGGGACTAGCGGGGTCGATGAGCAGTTCTTC.

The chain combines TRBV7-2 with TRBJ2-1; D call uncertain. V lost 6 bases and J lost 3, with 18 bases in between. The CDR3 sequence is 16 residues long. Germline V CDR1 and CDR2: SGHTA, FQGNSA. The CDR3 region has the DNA TGTGCCAGCAGGAACCCCCAGACTTCCCTCTACAATGAGCAGTTCTTC. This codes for CASRNPQTSLYNEQFF.

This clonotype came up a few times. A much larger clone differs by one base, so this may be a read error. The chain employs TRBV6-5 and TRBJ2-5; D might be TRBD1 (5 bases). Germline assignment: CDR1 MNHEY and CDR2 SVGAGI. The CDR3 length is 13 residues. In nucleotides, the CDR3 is TGTGCCGGCAGTATCCCAGGGTCTATGACCCAGTACTTC. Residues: CAGSIPGSMTQYF.

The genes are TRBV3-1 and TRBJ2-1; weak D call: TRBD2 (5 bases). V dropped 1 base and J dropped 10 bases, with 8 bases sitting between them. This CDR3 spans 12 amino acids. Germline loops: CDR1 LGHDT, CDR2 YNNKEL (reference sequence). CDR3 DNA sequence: TGTGCCAGCAGCCAAGCCGACTACGAGCAGTTCTTC. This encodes CASSQADYEQFF.

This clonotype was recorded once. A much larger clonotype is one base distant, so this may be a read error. The DNA for the CDR3 is TGCGCCAGCAGTGCTCCCCCCACTAGTCATGAGCAGTTCTTC. Protein: CASSAPPTSHEQFF. The V gene is TRBV10-2, the J gene TRBJ2-1; D possibly corresponds to TRBD2 (5 bases). The germline CDR1 and CDR2 sequences are WSHSY and SAAADI. The CDR3 loop spans 14 amino acids. V lost 4 bases, J lost 8 bases, and 15 bases lay in between.

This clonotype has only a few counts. The CDR3, as DNA: TGTGCCATCAGTGAGTCGGGGGGATCAGATACGCAGTATTTT. Translation: CAISESGGSDTQYF. V usage is TRBV10-3 and J usage is TRBJ2-3, with D possibly matching TRBD2 (6 bases). From germline, CDR1 is ENHRY and CDR2 SYGVKD. This CDR3 region has 14 residues. Trimming removed 0 bases at V and 4 bases at J, with 8 bases between.

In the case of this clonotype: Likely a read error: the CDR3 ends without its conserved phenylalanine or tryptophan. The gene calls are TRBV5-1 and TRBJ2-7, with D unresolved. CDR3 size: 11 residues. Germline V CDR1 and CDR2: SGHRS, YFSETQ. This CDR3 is CASSYAYGQYC. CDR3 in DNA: TGCGCCAGCAGCTATGCCTACGGGCAGTACTGC.

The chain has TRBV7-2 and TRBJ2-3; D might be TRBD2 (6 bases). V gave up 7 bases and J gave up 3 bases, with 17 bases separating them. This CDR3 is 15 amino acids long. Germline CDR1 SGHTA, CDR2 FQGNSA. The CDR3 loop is CASIQRLARTDTQYF. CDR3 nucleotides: TGTGCCAGCATCCAGAGGCTAGCGAGGACAGATACGCAGTATTTT.

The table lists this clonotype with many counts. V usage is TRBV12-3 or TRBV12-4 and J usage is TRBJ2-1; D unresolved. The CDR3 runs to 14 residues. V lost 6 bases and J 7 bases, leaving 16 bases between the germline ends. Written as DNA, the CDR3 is TGTGCCAGCAGCCGACCCACCCCGTCTAATGAGCAGTTCTTC. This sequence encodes CASSRPTPSNEQFF.

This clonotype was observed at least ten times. CDR3 sequence reads: CASGTSPGNEQFF. The CDR3 DNA reads as TGTGCCAGTGGGACTAGCCCTGGGAATGAGCAGTTCTTC. V usage is TRBV7-2 and J usage is TRBJ2-1; 9 bases agree with TRBD2. Germline V lookup: CDR1 SGHTA, CDR2 FQGNSA. The CDR3 covers 13 residues. J was trimmed by 7 bases and V by 9 bases; bases with no gene match: 7.

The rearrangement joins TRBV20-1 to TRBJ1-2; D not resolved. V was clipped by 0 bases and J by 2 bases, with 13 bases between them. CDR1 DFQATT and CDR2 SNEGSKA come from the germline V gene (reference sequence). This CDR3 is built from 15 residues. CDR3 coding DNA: TGCAGTGCTAGAGACCACAGTGGGAGGAACTATGGCTACACCTTC. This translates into CSARDHSGRNYGYTF.

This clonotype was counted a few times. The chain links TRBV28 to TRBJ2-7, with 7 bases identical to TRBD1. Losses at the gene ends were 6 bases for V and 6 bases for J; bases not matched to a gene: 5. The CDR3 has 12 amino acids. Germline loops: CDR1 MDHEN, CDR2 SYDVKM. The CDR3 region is CASSANRGEQYF. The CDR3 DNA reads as TGTGCCAGCAGCGCGAACAGGGGCGAGCAGTACTTC.

The CDR3 region has the DNA TGCGCCAGCAGCCCGGGGTTCGGGGTAGAGGAGACCCAGTACTTC. This codes for CASSPGFGVEETQYF. This chain links TRBV5-1 with TRBJ2-5; a weak D match, TRBD2 (5 bases). CDR3 length: 15 residues. The germline CDR1 and CDR2 sequences are SGHRS and YFSETQ. V dropped 4 bases and J dropped 5 bases, with 18 bases sitting between them.

CDR3 bases: TGTGCCAGCAGCTCGCCCCTTGGGACGCAAGAGCAGTTCTTC. It translates to CASSSPLGTQEQFF. This chain joins TRBV7-2 and TRBJ2-1, with D perhaps TRBD1 or TRBD2 (5 bases each). This CDR3 is 14 amino acids long. Per germline, CDR1 SGHTA and CDR2 FQGNSA. V was trimmed by 4 bases and J by 10 bases, leaving 17 bases between them.

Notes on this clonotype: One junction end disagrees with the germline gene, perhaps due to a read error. In DNA, the CDR3 is TGTGCCGGCAGGCAGGACAGGGGGGAATACAATGAGCAGTTCTTC. This sequence encodes CAGRQDRGEYNEQFF. The chain recombines TRBV6-5 with TRBJ2-1; 10 bases are shared with TRBD1. The CDR3 runs to 15 residues. The germline V gene has CDR1 MNHEY and CDR2 SVGAGI.

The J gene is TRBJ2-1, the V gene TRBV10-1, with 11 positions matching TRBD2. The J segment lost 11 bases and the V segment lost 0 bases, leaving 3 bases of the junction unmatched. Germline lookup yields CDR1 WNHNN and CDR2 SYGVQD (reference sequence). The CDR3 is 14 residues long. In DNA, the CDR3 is TGCGCCAGCAGTGAGTCCCTAGCGGGGGGCCAGCAGTTCTTC. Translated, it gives CASSESLAGGQQFF.